The 25 T cell receptor beta chains presented below share a single source sample, sequenced in a study of T cells in Graves' hyperthyroidism and ophthalmopathy. From RNA transcripts, TCR beta CDR3 regions were amplified. The HTBI primer set served for first-round RT-PCR of the TCR CDR3. TCRdb fed the multiplex PCR reads into MiXCR, producing one record per CDR3 protein. The sample includes a few hundred thousand distinct CDR3 sequences, about a sixth of them seen just once. The sequencing sample was made of blood. The receptors here all came from a woman in her twenties or thirties with Graves' hyperthyroidism.

This clonotype was found many times. The chain uses TRBV7-3 and TRBJ2-1; no clear D. This CDR3 comprises 17 residues. V dropped 5 bases and J dropped 7 bases, with 24 bases sitting between them. The germline V gene encodes CDR1 SGHTA and CDR2 FQGTGA. The DNA of the CDR3 is TGTGCCAGCAGCCCCCCTCCCGCCTCGGACCTGAGGAATGAGCAGTTCTTC. It translates to CASSPPPASDLRNEQFF.

In its sample, this clonotype was seen many times. The rearrangement links TRBV11-2 to TRBJ2-7, with D unresolved. V gave up 3 bases and J gave up 0 bases, with 12 bases separating them. Germline V gene sequence: CDR1 SGHAT, CDR2 FQNNGV. CDR3 length: 15 residues. The CDR3 protein is CASSLDSFDSYEQYF. CDR3 nucleotide sequence: TGTGCCAGCAGCTTGGATTCGTTTGACTCCTACGAGCAGTACTTC.

This clonotype was picked up many times. The chain uses TRBV30 and TRBJ1-5, with D possibly TRBD1 on 6 matching bases. Trimming shortened V by 0 bases and J by 5 bases, and 8 bases separated the two germline ends. The CDR3 is made up of 13 amino acids. CDR1 and CDR2 from the germline V gene are GTSNPN and SVGIG (reference sequence). In DNA form, the CDR3 reads TGTGCCTGGAGTGTACAGGGCGATCAGCCCCAGCATTTT. Translation: CAWSVQGDQPQHF.

There are a few counts of this clonotype. The chain carries TRBV7-3 and TRBJ2-1, with 9 bases aligning to TRBD2. V dropped 5 bases and J dropped 8; count of bases not matched to a gene: 13. Germline V gene sequence: CDR1 SGHTA, CDR2 FQGTGA. This CDR3 is built from 16 residues. The DNA of the CDR3 is TGTGCCAGCAGCCTCTCCCTGGCGGGGGGGGGCCATGAGCAGTTCTTC. Amino acid sequence: CASSLSLAGGGHEQFF.

The chain is built from TRBV7-2 and TRBJ2-7; 14 bases are shared with TRBD2. This CDR3 comprises 15 residues. Germline assignment: CDR1 SGHTA and CDR2 FQGNSA. V lost 6 bases to trimming and J lost 7 bases; unmatched junction nucleotides: 8. CDR3 nucleotides: TGTGCCAGCAGTACTCCGGGACTAGCGGGAGATGAGCAGTACTTC. As protein: CASSTPGLAGDEQYF.

For this clonotype: Given a much more abundant clone one base away, this may be a read error. This chain joins TRBV7-2 and TRBJ1-4; 7 bases match TRBD1. The V segment lost 8 bases and the J segment 4 bases; nucleotides outside the gene matches: 10. CDR1 and CDR2 from the germline V gene are SGHTA and FQGNSA. The CDR3 has 15 amino acids. CDR3 protein: CASGSTGTFNEKLFF. CDR3 DNA: TGTGCCAGCGGCTCGACAGGGACTTTTAATGAAAAACTGTTTTTT.

This clonotype was recorded at least ten times. The chain uses TRBV30 and TRBJ1-2, with unresolved D. The CDR3 contains 11 residues. Trimming left V 4 bases short and J 4 bases short, with 7 bases between. Germline V gives CDR1 GTSNPN, CDR2 SVGIG (reference sequence). The DNA for the CDR3 is TGTGCCTGGACGGGCGTCTATGGCTACACCTTC. Protein sequence: CAWTGVYGYTF.

The chain joins TRBV5-4 to TRBJ1-1; 7 bases are a match to TRBD1. The CDR3 extends over 17 amino acids. CDR1 and CDR2 from the germline V gene are SGHNT and YYREEE (reference sequence). With V trimmed by 4 bases and J by 3 bases, 15 bases remained unmatched. The CDR3 nucleotides are TGTGCCAGCAGCCTGACAGGGCGGATGATTGTCGACACTGAAGCTTTCTTT. It encodes CASSLTGRMIVDTEAFF. The full variable domain, with the rest looked up from reference TRBV5-4 and TRBJ1-1, is ETGVTQSPTHLIKTRGQQVTLRCSSQSGHNTVSWYQQALGQGPQFIFQYYREEENGRGNFPPRFSGLQFPNYSSELNVNALELDDSALYLCASSLTGRMIVDTEAFFGQGTRLTVV.

Many counts were recorded for this clonotype. This chain connects TRBV14 to TRBJ2-1; perhaps D is TRBD1 or TRBD2 (5 bases each). The CDR3 loop spans 15 amino acids. Between the trimmed V and J ends, which lost 4 bases and 4 bases, there was a span of 14 bases. Germline CDR1 and CDR2: SGHDN and FVKESK. CDR3 sequence: CASSPWDGPYNEQFF. The CDR3 coding sequence is TGTGCCAGCAGCCCCTGGGACGGACCGTACAATGAGCAGTTCTTC.

Notes on this clonotype: One base away lies a much larger clone, so this may be a sequencing read error. The rearrangement joins TRBV11-2 to TRBJ1-3; no clear D. The CDR3 has 15 residues. The germline gives CDR1 SGHAT, CDR2 FQNNGV. CDR3 bases: TGTGCCGGCAGCTTAGTGTGGGAGCCCGGAAACACCATATATTTT. Encoded protein: CAGSLVWEPGNTIYF.

The chain has TRBV15 and TRBJ2-1, with 8 bases fitting TRBD2. V lost 2 bases and J lost 7; bases outside the gene matches: 10. CDR1 and CDR2 (germline): LNHNV, YYDKDF (reference sequence). The CDR3 is 16 residues long. CDR3: CATSRPGAGGLNEQFF. The CDR3 bases are TGTGCCACCAGCAGACCGGGGGCGGGAGGTTTGAATGAGCAGTTCTTC. Using reference TRBV15 and TRBJ2-1 for the parts outside the CDR3, the full variable domain is DAMVIQNPRYQVTQFGKPVTLSCSQTLNHNVMYWYQQKSSQAPKLLFHYYDKDFNNEADTPDNFQSRRPNTSFCFLDIRSPGLGDTAMYLCATSRPGAGGLNEQFFGPGTRLTVL.

The CDR3 protein is CASTEGPSGYEQYF. The CDR3 DNA reads as TGTGCCAGTACCGAGGGGCCAAGTGGCTACGAGCAGTACTTC. The V gene is TRBV19, the J gene TRBJ2-7; D could derive from TRBD1 or TRBD2 (5 bases each). The CDR3 runs to 14 residues. Germline-derived CDR1 and CDR2 are LNHDA and SQIVND (reference sequence). Trimming pared 7 bases from V and 3 bases from J, leaving 16 bases between.

This chain uses TRBV7-9 with TRBJ1-1; D gene uncertain. The germline CDR1 and CDR2 sequences are SEHNR and FQNEAQ (reference sequence). The CDR3 loop spans 14 amino acids. V lost 1 base to trimming and J lost 3 bases, with 9 bases between them. CDR3 amino acids: CASSLGEGYTEAFF. The CDR3 DNA is TGTGCCAGCAGCTTAGGGGAAGGGTACACTGAAGCTTTCTTT.

This clonotype was counted at least ten times. The chain uses TRBV7-2 and TRBJ2-7; D unclear. There are 14 residues in the CDR3. Trimming stripped 1 base from V and 0 bases from J, with 7 bases between. CDR1 SGHTA and CDR2 FQGNSA come from the germline V gene. CDR3 sequence reads: CASSLELNSYEQYF. The CDR3 DNA reads as TGTGCCAGCAGCTTAGAACTGAACTCCTACGAGCAGTACTTC. Filled out from reference TRBV7-2 and TRBJ2-7, the complete variable domain reads GAGVSQSPSNKVTEKGKDVELRCDPISGHTALYWYRQSLGQGLEFLIYFQGNSAPDKSGLPSDRFSAERTGGSVSTLTIQRTQQEDSAVYLCASSLELNSYEQYFGPGTRLTVT.

This clonotype was detected ten times or more. V usage is TRBV28 and J usage is TRBJ2-1, with D possibly being TRBD1 (7 bases). Germline CDR1 is MDHEN and CDR2 is SYDVKM. The length of the CDR3 is 14 residues. The germline V and J ends were trimmed by 3 bases and 6 bases, with 12 bases remaining between them. DNA for the CDR3: TGTGCCAGCAGTTTGGGGCAGGGGGGCAATGAGCAGTTCTTC. This codes for CASSLGQGGNEQFF. The complete variable domain, with remaining parts taken from reference TRBV28 and TRBJ2-1, reads DVKVTQSSRYLVKRTGEKVFLECVQDMDHENMFWYRQDPGLGLRLIYFSYDVKMKEKGDIPEGYSVSREKKERFSLILESASTNQTSMYLCASSLGQGGNEQFFGPGTRLTVL.

The chain links TRBV6-1 to TRBJ2-7; 8 bases map to TRBD2. V lost 4 bases to trimming and J lost 6 bases; unmatched junction nucleotides: 11. Looked up from germline, CDR1 is MNHNS and CDR2 is SASEGT. The CDR3 contains 15 residues. CDR3 sequence: CASSATIGRAGEQYF. Here the CDR3 DNA reads TGTGCCAGCAGTGCCACTATCGGGAGGGCCGGCGAGCAGTACTTC.

This clonotype was picked up many times. The chain joins TRBV7-3 to TRBJ2-2; TRBD1 or TRBD2 may be the D gene (5 bases each). Germline CDR1 SGHTA, CDR2 FQGTGA. CDR3 length: 15 residues. The V end lost 5 bases, the J end lost 2 bases, and 12 bases lay between the germline ends. CDR3 sequence: CASSPGARNTGELFF. The CDR3 DNA reads as TGTGCCAGCAGCCCCGGGGCGAGAAACACCGGGGAGCTGTTTTTT.

This clonotype was seen a handful of times. J is TRBJ2-2 and V is TRBV12-3 or TRBV12-4; no firm D call. With 10 bases removed from V and 0 bases from J, the gap between germline ends came to 9 bases. CDR3 size: 13 residues. CDR3 nucleotide sequence: TGTGCCACAGGTTCTACGAACACCGGGGAGCTGTTTTTT. Translating gives CATGSTNTGELFF.

In this sample, this clonotype turned up many times. The V and J genes are TRBV6-1 and TRBJ2-7; D is uncertain. V gave up 3 bases and J gave up 0 bases, with 9 bases separating them. Germline CDR1 MNHNS, CDR2 SASEGT. The CDR3 consists of 14 residues. The CDR3 DNA is TGTGCCAGCAGTGATCCACACACCTCCTACGAGCAGTACTTC. Translated: CASSDPHTSYEQYF.

In its sample, this clonotype was seen a few times. CDR3 residues: CASSFGQTEAFF. The CDR3 DNA sequence: TGTGCCAGCAGCTTCGGACAGACTGAAGCTTTCTTT. The chain employs TRBV7-9 and TRBJ1-1; D might be TRBD1 (6 bases). Trimming took 3 bases from V and 5 from J, leaving 7 bases between them. The CDR3 is 12 residues long. From germline, CDR1 is SEHNR and CDR2 FQNEAQ (reference sequence).

This clonotype showed up many times. The genes are TRBV7-3 and TRBJ2-7; D remains ambiguous. This CDR3 spans 16 amino acids. Trimming pared 3 bases from V and 0 bases from J, leaving 15 bases between. The germline gives CDR1 SGHTA, CDR2 FQGTGA. The CDR3 DNA is TGTGCCAGCAGCTTTGCTTCGATCAGGAGCTCCTACGAGCAGTACTTC. Amino acid sequence: CASSFASIRSSYEQYF.

This clonotype occurred many times. The chain combines TRBV19 with TRBJ2-7; no definite D call. The CDR3 totals 13 residues. CDR1 is LNHDA and CDR2 is SQIVND in the germline V gene (reference sequence). The V end lost 3 bases, the J end lost 0 bases, and 6 bases lay between the germline ends. The CDR3 region is CASSMQRSYEQYF. The CDR3 DNA is TGTGCCAGTAGTATGCAGCGCTCCTACGAGCAGTACTTC.

This clonotype appeared many times. V gene TRBV6-1 combines with J gene TRBJ1-5, with TRBD1 matching over 11 bases. The CDR3 runs 16 residues. Germline assignment: CDR1 MNHNS and CDR2 SASEGT. With 5 bases clipped from V and 11 bases from J, the junction kept 14 bases outside the gene matches. The CDR3 DNA reads TGTGCCAGCAGTTCCCGGGCGGGACAGGGGGGTTTAGCCCAGCATTTT. As protein: CASSSRAGQGGLAQHF.

Worth noting for this clonotype: This may stem from a read error, because a much larger clone lies one nucleotide away. V usage is TRBV28 and J usage is TRBJ2-5, with TRBD2 identical over 8 bases. The CDR3 has 14 amino acids. Unmatched junction bases numbered 10, after V lost 6 bases and J lost 7 bases. Germline V gene sequence: CDR1 MDHEN, CDR2 SYDVKM. CDR3 sequence reads: CASRIPGLEGTQYF. CDR3 nucleotides: TGTGCCAGCAGAATCCCGGGACTAGAAGGGACCCAGTACTTC.

The table lists this clonotype with many counts. This chain connects TRBV7-6 to TRBJ2-1; D is possibly TRBD1 or TRBD2 (5 bases each). The V and J ends lost 5 bases and 6 bases respectively, with 17 bases between them. In germline, CDR1 is SGHVS, CDR2 FNYEAQ. CDR3 length equals 15 residues. The CDR3 DNA sequence: TGTGCCAGCAGCCAGAGGGACGGGGTTGGCAATGAGCAGTTCTTC. It codes for CASSQRDGVGNEQFF.